This is a list of T cell receptor beta chains from one sample in a study of graft-versus-host responses after intestinal transplantation. Method: immunoSEQ multiplex PCR; TCRdb's copy keeps in-frame clones and lacks some. The repertoire holds fewer than 80,000 clones, with 85% to 95% as singletons. The antigens of these receptors remain unknown. This specimen consisted of unstimulated CD8+ T cells sorted from spleen or lymph node cells, obtained before transplant. The source is a human donor who was the organ donor for an intestinal transplant. Each CDR3 is given with its conserved first and last residue. The D gene is left open where the match is weak. Clone sizes are given selectively: once, few, many, or a class where the clone is expanded.

d_call | j_call | clone_size | cdr3_length | v_call | cdr3_nt | cdr3_aa
TRBD1 | TRBJ2-7 | . | 14 | TRBV27 | TGTGCCAGCCGAGGACAGGACAGCTCCTACGAGCAGTACTTC | CASRGQDSSYEQYF
TRBD2 | TRBJ2-1 | . | 14 | TRBV7-9 | TGTGCCAGCCTCGGGGGGGGCACCTACAATGAGCAGTTCTTC | CASLGGGTYNEQFF
TRBD2 | TRBJ2-1 | . | 17 | TRBV9 | TGTGCCAGCAGCGTAGCCGCGGGGGGGAGCTCCTACAATGAGCAGTTCTTC | CASSVAAGGSSYNEQFF
TRBD2 | TRBJ2-3 | . | 15 | TRBV9 | TGTGCCAGCAGCGTTGCTAGCGGCTACACAGATACGCAGTATTTT | CASSVASGYTDTQYF
TRBD2 | TRBJ2-5 | . | 14 | TRBV27 | TGTGCCAGCAGTTCAGACGTAGCGGGAGAGACCCAGTACTTC | CASSSDVAGETQYF
TRBD2 | TRBJ2-5 | . | 14 | TRBV13 | TGTGCCAGCAGTCGGCGGGAGAATAGGGAGACCCAGTACTTC | CASSRRENRETQYF
TRBD2 | TRBJ2-7 | . | 15 | TRBV9 | TGTGCCAGCAGTCATGGACTAGCGGGAGACTACGAGCAGTACTTC | CASSHGLAGDYEQYF
TRBD1 | TRBJ2-1 | . | 16 | TRBV27 | TGTGCCAGCAGCAGGACAGGGGCGGGAGTAATCAATGAGCAGTTCTTC | CASSRTGAGVINEQFF
TRBD1 | TRBJ1-5 | . | 16 | TRBV7-2 | TGTGCCAGCAGCTTAGAGGTGGGACAGGGGAATCAGCCCCAGCATTTT | CASSLEVGQGNQPQHF
. | TRBJ1-1 | . | 18 | TRBV7-2 | TGTGCCAGCAGCTCCCCGATTAATCAGGGAGGGGTAAAGGGTGAAGCTTTCTTT | CASSSPINQGGVKGEAFF
TRBD1 | TRBJ1-5 | . | 18 | TRBV28 | TGTGCCAGCAGTCCCCGAGGGACAGGGGTGAGGGGCAATCAGCCCCAGCATTTT | CASSPRGTGVRGNQPQHF
TRBD2 | TRBJ2-3 | . | 15 | TRBV27 | TGTGCCAGCAGTTTTCTAGCGGGAGGATCAGATACGCAGTATTTT | CASSFLAGGSDTQYF
TRBD1 | TRBJ1-1 | few | 10 | TRBV29-1 | TGCAGCTACAGGGGAAATGAAGCTTTCTTT | CSYRGNEAFF
TRBD2 | TRBJ2-7 | once | 14 | TRBV27 | TGTGCCAGCAGTTTAAGTGGGAGGGCCTACGAGCAGTACTTC | CASSLSGRAYEQYF
. | TRBJ2-1 | . | 17 | TRBV7-2 | TGTGCCAGCAGCTCTAGCCGAACGGGAAGCTCCTACAATGAGCAGTTCTTC | CASSSSRTGSSYNEQFF
. | TRBJ1-2 | . | 16 | TRBV6-5 | TGTGCCAGCAGTTATTACCACCTTCATAGTAGCTATGGCTACACCTTC | CASSYYHLHSSYGYTF
TRBD2 | TRBJ2-7 | . | 15 | TRBV6-6 | TGTGCCAGCAGTTACTTAGGACTAGCGGGAGTCGAGCAGTACTTC | CASSYLGLAGVEQYF
TRBD1 | TRBJ1-1 | . | 14 | TRBV28 | TGTGCCAGCAGTTTACAGGGGGCGGGCACTGAAGCTTTCTTT | CASSLQGAGTEAFF
TRBD1 | TRBJ1-2 | . | 13 | TRBV7-6 | TGTGCCAGCACCGGACAGGGGAGCTATGGCTACACCTTC | CASTGQGSYGYTF
. | TRBJ1-1 | . | 14 | TRBV14 | TGTGCCAGCAGCCCGTTCCAGGGTGACACTGAAGCTTTCTTT | CASSPFQGDTEAFF
. | TRBJ2-7 | . | 13 | TRBV11-2 | TGTGCCAGCAGCCCCCACTCAGGGGTCTGGGAGTACTTC | CASSPHSGVWEYF
TRBD1 | TRBJ2-5 | . | 16 | TRBV27 | TGTGCCAGCAGTTTAGTGTTCCCAGGGGGCTCAGAGACCCAGTACTTC | CASSLVFPGGSETQYF
. | TRBJ2-1 | . | 12 | TRBV7-3 | TGTGCCAGCAGCTCTACAGGGAATGAGCAGTTCTTC | CASSSTGNEQFF
TRBD2 | TRBJ2-3 | . | 15 | TRBV6-5 | TGTGCCAGCAGTTTCTTAGCGGGAGGCACAGATACGCAGTATTTT | CASSFLAGGTDTQYF
. | TRBJ2-1 | . | 14 | TRBV7-8 | TGTGCCAGCAGCTTATTTGGGACAAGGAATGAGCAGTTCTTC | CASSLFGTRNEQFF
. | TRBJ2-1 | . | 12 | TRBV6-5 | TGTGCCAGCAGTTACCGGGTTGGTGAGCAGTTCTTC | CASSYRVGEQFF
. | TRBJ2-6 | . | 15 | TRBV28 | TGTGCCAGCAGTTTGGAGATCTCTGGGGCCAACGTCCTGACTTTC | CASSLEISGANVLTF
TRBD1 | TRBJ2-7 | . | 15 | TRBV28 | TGTGCCAGCAGTTCCGAAGGGACAGCCGACTACGAGCAGTACTTC | CASSSEGTADYEQYF
. | TRBJ2-2 | . | 18 | TRBV7-6 | TGTGCCAGCAGCTTGTATAGGCGACAGAGCGCGAACACCGGGGAGCTGTTTTTT | CASSLYRRQSANTGELFF
. | TRBJ1-2 | . | 13 | TRBV28 | TGTGCCAGCAGTTTAAGCCAGGGGTATGGCTACACCTTC | CASSLSQGYGYTF